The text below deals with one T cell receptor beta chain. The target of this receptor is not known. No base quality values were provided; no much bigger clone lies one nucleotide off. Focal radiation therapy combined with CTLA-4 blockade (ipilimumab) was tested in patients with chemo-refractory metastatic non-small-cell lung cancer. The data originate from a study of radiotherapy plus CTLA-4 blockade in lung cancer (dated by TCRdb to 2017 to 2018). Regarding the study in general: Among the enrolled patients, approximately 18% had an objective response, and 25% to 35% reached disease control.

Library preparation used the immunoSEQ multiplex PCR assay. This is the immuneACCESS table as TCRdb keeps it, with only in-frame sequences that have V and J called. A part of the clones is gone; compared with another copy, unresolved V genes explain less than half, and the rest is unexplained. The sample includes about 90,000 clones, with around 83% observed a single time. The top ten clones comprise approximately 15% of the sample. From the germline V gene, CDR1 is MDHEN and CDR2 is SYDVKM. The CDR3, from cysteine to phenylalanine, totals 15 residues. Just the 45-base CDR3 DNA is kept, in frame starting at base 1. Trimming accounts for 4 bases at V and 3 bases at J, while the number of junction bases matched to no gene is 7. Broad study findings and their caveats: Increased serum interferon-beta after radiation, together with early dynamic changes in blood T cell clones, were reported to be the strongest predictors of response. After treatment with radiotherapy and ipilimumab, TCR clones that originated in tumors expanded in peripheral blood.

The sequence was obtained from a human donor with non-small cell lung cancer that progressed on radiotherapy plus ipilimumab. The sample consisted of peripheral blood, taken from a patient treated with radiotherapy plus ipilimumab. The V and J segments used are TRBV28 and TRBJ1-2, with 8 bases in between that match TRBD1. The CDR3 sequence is CASSYAGQGYYGYTF. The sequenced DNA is TGTGCCAGCAGTTACGCCGGACAGGGATACTATGGCTACACCTTC.